This TCR beta chain was profiled in a study of CD8+CD57+ T cells in acquired aplastic anemia. As for the study in general: Mean yield of DNA from sorted CD4+ and CD8+ cells was approximately 3 ug.

Note on this clonotype: A read error may account for a junction end that differs from germline.

Genomic DNA was employed as the template in profiling TCR beta VDJ and CDR3. TCRdb passed the reads through MiXCR, listing each CDR3 protein once. Among hundreds of thousands of distinct CDR3 sequences, 55% to 75% were seen once, and the ten largest hold approximately 4%. Input material: sorted CD4+, CD8+, or CD8+CD57+ T cells (not recorded which) from PBMCs. This TCR was sampled from a human donor in good health, serving as a control.

The CDR3 nucleotides are TGTGCCAGCAGCCAACATGGGACGGGGTTTCACAATGAGCAGTTCTTC. This codes for CASSQHGTGFHNEQFF. The genes are TRBV5-1 and TRBJ2-1; D may correspond to TRBD1 or TRBD2 (5 bases each). Germline V gives CDR1 SGHRS, CDR2 YFSETQ. This CDR3 region has 16 residues.